Following are 32 T cell receptor beta chains from one sample sequenced in a study of shared clonotypes between healthy human individuals (dated by TCRdb to the early 2020s). CD8 naive samples were obtained by positive selection for CCR7 among CD45RO-negative cells, yielding a CD45RA+CCR7+ population from which TemRA cells were excluded. The library was generated by the immunoSEQ multiplex PCR assay. As stored in TCRdb, this immuneACCESS dataset retains in-frame rearrangements with V and J assigned. A fraction of the clones does not appear; measured against another copy, unresolved V genes explain less than half of the discrepancy, and the remainder lacks a known reason. The sample profile shows about 2,100,000 clones; roughly 91% of them were found once. The top ten clonotypes cover roughly 1.8% of the sample. The sample consisted of naive CD8+ T cells from PBMCs. The cell subset or site label of this sample denotes: CD45RA+CCR7+. These receptors were collected from a man between 18 and 29 years old in good health. Some clones in this sample may be carry-over from other donors' samples.

This chain links TRBV2 with TRBJ2-3; the match to TRBD1 covers 7 bases. The germline V gene encodes CDR1 SNHLY and CDR2 FYNNEI. The CDR3 contains 14 residues. With 9 bases clipped from V and 0 bases from J, the junction kept 6 bases outside the gene matches. This chain's CDR3 is CASREQGSTDTQYF. The CDR3 DNA reads TGTGCCAGTCGCGAACAGGGGAGCACAGATACGCAGTATTTT.

The chain links TRBV30 to TRBJ2-7, with D uncertain. The CDR3 is made up of 11 amino acids. V lost 7 bases and J 2 bases, leaving 9 bases between the germline ends. Per germline, CDR1 GTSNPN and CDR2 SVGIG (reference sequence). The CDR3 DNA follows: TGTGCCTTACGCGAGGCCTACGAGCAGTACTTC. It encodes CALREAYEQYF.

The V call is TRBV27, the J call TRBJ2-2, with 12 nucleotides matching TRBD2. After removal of 5 bases from V and 6 bases from J, the junction contained 4 bases not matched to a gene. The length of the CDR3 is 15 residues. Per the germline V gene, CDR1 is MNHEY and CDR2 is SMNVEV (reference sequence). CDR3 protein: CASSPRTSGAGELFF. The CDR3 coding sequence is TGTGCCAGCAGTCCTCGGACTAGCGGGGCCGGGGAGCTGTTTTTT.

The chain links TRBV6-6 to TRBJ1-5; 7 positions agree with TRBD1. The CDR3 is 14 amino acids. The V segment lost 6 bases and the J segment 6 bases; nucleotides outside the gene matches: 8. Germline V gene sequence: CDR1 MNHNY, CDR2 SVGAGI (reference sequence). Written as DNA, the CDR3 is TGTGCCAGCAGGCTCCGACAGGGCAGTCAGCCCCAGCATTTT. Its protein is CASRLRQGSQPQHF.

The gene calls are TRBV19 and TRBJ2-1, with D uncertain. CDR1 and CDR2 from the germline V gene are LNHDA and SQIVND (reference sequence). This CDR3 is built from 14 residues. Trimming left V 2 bases short and J 1 base short, with 6 bases between. CDR3 bases: TGTGCCAGTAGTATAATGGGATCCTACAATGAGCAGTTCTTC. This sequence encodes CASSIMGSYNEQFF.

The sample holds one count of this clone. V is TRBV11-2 and J is TRBJ2-7; D may be TRBD2 (5 bases). V lost 0 bases and J 1 base, leaving 7 bases between the germline ends. CDR1 is SGHAT, CDR2 FQNNGV, per germline. The CDR3 consists of 14 residues. The DNA for the CDR3 is TGTGCCAGCAGCTTAGAGAGGGTTTCCTACGAGCAGTACTTC. Its translation: CASSLERVSYEQYF.

The chain carries TRBV23-1 and TRBJ2-5; D is tentatively TRBD1 or TRBD2 (5 bases each). TRBV23-1 counts as an open reading frame of uncertain function. The CDR3 sequence is 15 residues long. Between the trimmed V and J ends, which lost 2 bases and 7 bases, there was a span of 17 bases. For the CDR3, the DNA is TGCGCCAGCAGTCAAGACCGGGACCCTAGAGGGACCCAGTACTTC. It translates to CASSQDRDPRGTQYF.

As to this clone: This sample also contains other DNA sequences that code for the same CDR3. The CDR3 loop is CASSIGTGAYEQYF. CDR3 sequence (DNA): TGCGCCAGCAGTATTGGGACAGGGGCCTACGAGCAGTACTTC. The chain carries TRBV5-1 and TRBJ2-7; 10 bases align to TRBD1. V lost 5 bases, J lost 2 bases, and 4 bases stayed unmatched. Germline CDR1 reads SGHRS; CDR2 reads YFSETQ. There are 14 residues in the CDR3.

In this sample, this clone turned up once. The chain has TRBV27 and TRBJ1-2; 8 nucleotides line up with TRBD1. The CDR3 consists of 14 residues. Germline loops: CDR1 MNHEY, CDR2 SMNVEV (reference sequence). The junction had 6 bases not matched to a gene; V was cut back by 2 bases and J by 7 bases. In DNA form, the CDR3 reads TGTGCCAGCAGTTTACCAGGGGGCGCCGGTGGCTACACCTTC. Translation gives CASSLPGGAGGYTF.

V gene TRBV19 combines with J gene TRBJ2-3; no clear D. This CDR3 has 14 residues. V was pared by 1 base and J by 1 base, with 6 bases between. Germline CDR1 reads LNHDA; CDR2 reads SQIVND (reference sequence). The CDR3 sequence: CASSIGLGTDTQYF. The CDR3, as DNA: TGTGCCAGTAGTATAGGGCTGGGCACAGATACGCAGTATTTT.

As to this clone: The junction and the germline gene differ at one end; a read error may be behind it. The genes are TRBV6-5 and TRBJ1-2; 7 bases are shared with TRBD1. Germline V CDR1 and CDR2: MNHEY, SVGAGI. The CDR3 has 15 residues. Here the CDR3 DNA reads TGTGCCAGCAGTTACAGTGGTGAGGGGGCGGTTGGCCACACCTTC. This codes for CASSYSGEGAVGHTF.

J is TRBJ2-7 and V is TRBV30, with D unresolved. Between the trimmed V and J ends, which lost 4 bases and 0 bases, there was a span of 10 bases. From germline, CDR1 is GTSNPN and CDR2 SVGIG (reference sequence). The CDR3 has 13 amino acids. CDR3 DNA: TGTGCCTGGATCCCGGCCCACTCCTACGAGCAGTACTTC. This codes for CAWIPAHSYEQYF.

V is TRBV7-2 and J is TRBJ2-1; 7 bases match TRBD1. Germline trimming cut 5 bases from V and 6 bases from J; bases unmatched to any gene: 10. This CDR3 has 15 residues. From germline, CDR1 is SGHTA and CDR2 FQGNSA. The CDR3 DNA reads as TGTGCCAGCAGCCCGGGACAGAGGACCTTCAATGAGCAGTTCTTC. Translating it yields CASSPGQRTFNEQFF.

The chain employs TRBV7-2 and TRBJ2-1, with 10 bases lining up with TRBD2. Unmatched junction bases numbered 7, after V lost 2 bases and J lost 9 bases. The CDR3 totals 15 residues. Looked up from germline, CDR1 is SGHTA and CDR2 is FQGNSA. CDR3 nucleotides: TGTGCCAGCAGCTTACTAGCGGGAGTTGAGAGTGAGCAGTTCTTC. Translated, it gives CASSLLAGVESEQFF. Complete variable domain (other parts from reference TRBV7-2 and TRBJ2-1): GAGVSQSPSNKVTEKGKDVELRCDPISGHTALYWYRQSLGQGLEFLIYFQGNSAPDKSGLPSDRFSAERTGGSVSTLTIQRTQQEDSAVYLCASSLLAGVESEQFFGPGTRLTVL.

This sequence joins TRBV28 and TRBJ2-3; possibly TRBD2 for D (6 bases). CDR3 length: 13 residues. The germline gives CDR1 MDHEN, CDR2 SYDVKM. The V and J ends lost 7 bases and 2 bases respectively, with 10 bases between them. CDR3 sequence (DNA): TGTGCCAGCAATGGGGGGTTCACAGATACGCAGTATTTT. Its protein product is CASNGGFTDTQYF.

The sample holds one count of this clone. The chain links TRBV19 to TRBJ1-5; 7 bases map to TRBD1. Losses at the gene ends were 11 bases for V and 5 bases for J; bases not matched to a gene: 15. Germline V lookup: CDR1 LNHDA, CDR2 SQIVND (reference sequence). The CDR3 sequence is 15 residues long. The CDR3 coding sequence is TGTGCCTCGTTAGGTTGGGAGGGGGCCGATCAGCCCCAGCATTTT. Amino acid sequence: CASLGWEGADQPQHF.

V usage is TRBV19 and J usage is TRBJ2-7, with D possibly TRBD1 on 6 matching bases. V shed 3 bases and J shed 3 bases, with 12 bases lying between them. Germline V gives CDR1 LNHDA, CDR2 SQIVND (reference sequence). CDR3 length: 14 residues. The CDR3 region is CASSISLTGYEQYF. The CDR3 DNA is TGTGCCAGTAGTATTTCACTGACAGGCTACGAGCAGTACTTC.

DNA of the CDR3: TGTGCCAGCAGCCAACTTCGGGACAGGGGCTACAATGAGCAGTTCTTC. This encodes CASSQLRDRGYNEQFF. The rearrangement uses TRBV7-6 and TRBJ2-1; 10 positions agree with TRBD1. Germline loops: CDR1 SGHVS, CDR2 FNYEAQ. The V and J ends lost 5 bases and 3 bases, in that order; junction bases with no gene match: 7. CDR3 size: 16 residues.

This chain links TRBV28 with TRBJ1-1, with D hard to call. The CDR3 sequence is 14 residues long. Trimming took off 6 bases at V and 2 bases at J, with 13 bases between the two ends. Germline lookup yields CDR1 MDHEN and CDR2 SYDVKM. The CDR3 DNA follows: TGTGCCAGCAGGTGGGCGGTGGGAAACACTGAAGCTTTCTTT. Amino acid sequence: CASRWAVGNTEAFF.

The rearrangement uses TRBV29-1 and TRBJ2-7; weak D call: TRBD1 (6 bases). V was shortened by 7 bases and J by 3 bases, with 13 bases between the two germline ends. Germline CDR1 reads SQVTM; CDR2 reads ANQGSEA. The CDR3 totals 12 residues. Here the CDR3 reads CSAGTGHYEQYF. The CDR3 DNA follows: TGCAGCGCGGGAACAGGGCACTACGAGCAGTACTTC.

In the case of this clone: This sample includes further DNA sequences coding for the same CDR3. The chain recombines TRBV29-1 with TRBJ2-3; TRBD2 matches 8 bases. V lost 3 bases and J lost 0; bases outside the gene matches: 5. The CDR3 has 15 amino acids. CDR1 and CDR2 from the germline V gene are SQVTM and ANQGSEA. CDR3 amino acids: CSVEPTSGSTDTQYF. CDR3 coding DNA: TGCAGCGTTGAGCCCACTAGCGGAAGCACAGATACGCAGTATTTT.

This chain joins TRBV7-9 and TRBJ2-1; TRBD2 aligns across 7 bases. The CDR3 loop spans 15 amino acids. The V gene's germline CDR1 is SEHNR and CDR2 FQNEAQ (reference sequence). V lost 4 bases and J lost 4; bases outside the gene matches: 7. CDR3 in DNA: TGTGCCAGCAGCTCTAGCGGAGCCTTTTACAATGAGCAGTTCTTC. Protein: CASSSSGAFYNEQFF.

The chain uses TRBV2 and TRBJ2-5, with 8 bases matching TRBD1. This CDR3 is built from 15 residues. The germline CDR1 and CDR2 sequences are SNHLY and FYNNEI. With V trimmed by 6 bases and J by 2 bases, 8 bases remained unmatched. The CDR3 spells CASSAQGAIQETQYF. Written as DNA, the CDR3 is TGTGCCAGCAGCGCCCAGGGGGCAATACAAGAGACCCAGTACTTC.

V is TRBV27 and J is TRBJ2-3; no firm D call. CDR1 and CDR2 (germline): MNHEY, SMNVEV (reference sequence). There are 18 residues in the CDR3. V was cut by 4 bases and J by 1 base, with 21 bases left in between. CDR3 sequence (DNA): TGTGCCAGCAGTTCGGATAGCTCCCCCCTAAGAGGCACAGATACGCAGTATTTT. It encodes CASSSDSSPLRGTDTQYF.

The chain recombines TRBV12-5 with TRBJ2-3; 10 positions agree with TRBD2. The CDR3 is 16 amino acids. CDR1 and CDR2 (germline): LGHNT, FRNRAP. V shed 0 bases and J 4 bases; nucleotides not matched to a gene: 4. CDR3 region: CASGLVLAGFPDTQYF. In DNA, the CDR3 is TGTGCTAGTGGTTTGGTACTAGCGGGATTCCCAGATACGCAGTATTTT.

This rearrangement joins TRBV27 to TRBJ1-1; D unresolved. This CDR3 has 13 amino acids. V was clipped by 5 bases and J by 8 bases, with 15 bases between them. CDR1 MNHEY and CDR2 SMNVEV come from the germline V gene (reference sequence). CDR3 DNA: TGTGCCAGCAGTCCCCCAGTGAAGGGCGAAGCTTTCTTT. Amino acids: CASSPPVKGEAFF.

This chain connects TRBV7-9 to TRBJ2-5; TRBD1 matches at 9 bases. The CDR3 totals 18 residues. Germline-derived CDR1 and CDR2 are SEHNR and FQNEAQ (reference sequence). The V and J ends lost 5 bases and 1 base, in that order; junction bases with no gene match: 14. The CDR3 coding sequence is TGTGCCAGCAGCCGGATTCGCCGGGACAGGGCATTCCAAGAGACCCAGTACTTC. Translated: CASSRIRRDRAFQETQYF.

This clone was counted between two and nine times. The chain employs TRBV7-9 and TRBJ1-5; no definite D call. The CDR3 length is 12 residues. Germline CDR1 reads SEHNR; CDR2 reads FQNEAQ (reference sequence). V dropped 5 bases and J dropped 8 bases, with 10 bases sitting between them. CDR3 sequence reads: CASSTASEPQHF. The CDR3 DNA sequence: TGTGCCAGCAGCACAGCCAGCGAGCCCCAGCATTTT.

V is TRBV15 and J is TRBJ1-1, with D hard to call. V lost 1 base and J 1 base, leaving 7 bases between the germline ends. This CDR3 has 14 residues. Per the germline V gene, CDR1 is LNHNV and CDR2 is YYDKDF (reference sequence). The CDR3, as DNA: TGTGCCACCAGCAGAGTTGAAGGGAACACTGAAGCTTTCTTT. It specifies CATSRVEGNTEAFF.

About this clone itself: The same CDR3 is also encoded by other DNA sequences in this sample. The V call is TRBV10-3, the J call TRBJ2-7, with 8 bases matching TRBD1. This CDR3 has 14 residues. From germline, CDR1 is ENHRY and CDR2 SYGVKD. V gave up 2 bases and J gave up 1 base; unmatched junction bases: 1. CDR3 sequence: CAISEGQGSYEQYF. As DNA, the CDR3 is TGTGCCATCAGTGAGGGACAGGGTTCCTACGAGCAGTACTTC.

V gene TRBV19 combines with J gene TRBJ2-3; the D gene is possibly TRBD2 (6 bases). Trimming removed 4 bases from V and 6 bases from J, with 11 bases in between. The CDR3 length is 13 residues. CDR1 and CDR2 from the germline V gene are LNHDA and SQIVND (reference sequence). In DNA, the CDR3 is TGTGCCAGTAGTAACCCGGGGGTGGATACGCAGTATTTT. It translates to CASSNPGVDTQYF. Using reference TRBV19 and TRBJ2-3 for the parts outside the CDR3, the full variable domain is DGGITQSPKYLFRKEGQNVTLSCEQNLNHDAMYWYRQDPGQGLRLIYYSQIVNDFQKGDIAEGYSVSREKKESFPLTVTSAQKNPTAFYLCASSNPGVDTQYFGPGTRLTVL.

This chain connects TRBV7-9 to TRBJ1-2, with TRBD1 matching over 8 bases. This CDR3 has 19 residues. Germline CDR1 and CDR2: SEHNR and FQNEAQ (reference sequence). V dropped 5 bases and J dropped 4; count of bases not matched to a gene: 21. The CDR3 reads CASSPAPTGGALSGYGYTF. Here the CDR3 DNA reads TGTGCCAGCAGCCCTGCCCCCACAGGGGGGGCTCTTAGCGGCTATGGCTACACCTTC.